The present TCR beta chain was sequenced within a study of cytomegalovirus exposure and HLA in healthy donors. This clone was seen just once. Trimming stripped 0 bases from V and 7 bases from J, with 7 bases between. Germline CDR1 and CDR2: LGHNA and YSLEER. This CDR3 comprises 13 residues. The PCR contained 60 Vbeta and 13 Jbeta primers. This table comes from immunoSEQ multiplex PCR, and its TCRdb copy is limited to in-frame clones, with some not included. The table has around 67,000 clones, 55% to 70% seen once. The rearrangement links TRBV4-3 to TRBJ1-5; no clear D. This clonotype was obtained from a woman in her 50s in good health and CMV-seronegative. The sequencing input was PBMCs. The CDR3 DNA sequence: TGCGCCAGCAGCCAAGAGAGATGGCAGCCCCAGCATTTT. The encoded protein is CASSQERWQPQHF.